This section outlines one T cell receptor beta chain sequence together with its context. The target antigen is unknown. This table comes from immunoSEQ multiplex PCR, and its TCRdb copy is limited to in-frame clones, with some not included. The table includes more than 40,000 clones, 88% detected once. The data are from a study of OX40 agonist ivuxolimab in advanced cancers. Background on the study: The dose-escalation cohort was about 80% male, with a mean age of 60 years, ranging about 23 to 79.

The CDR3 contains 15 residues. Trimming removed 2 bases from V and 4 bases from J, with 15 bases in between. Germline V gene sequence: CDR1 GTSNPN, CDR2 SVGIG (reference sequence). Sampling times: baseline, cycle 4 day 1, cycle 7 day 1. Study results and limitations: At doses 0.1 to 3.0 mg/kg, CD4+ and CD8+ clones expanded.

The TCR originated in an adult with an advanced solid tumor such as melanoma, head and neck, liver or kidney cancer. The genes are TRBV30 and TRBJ1-3; the D is unclear. The sequencing here drew on CD4+ or CD8+ T cells sorted from blood, taken in a trial of the OX40 agonist ivuxolimab. CDR3 in amino acids: CAWSPSRRSGNTIYF. DNA of the CDR3: TGTGCCTGGAGTCCCTCCAGGAGGTCCGGAAACACCATATATTTT.